This T cell receptor (beta chain) was recorded in a study of OX40 agonist ivuxolimab in advanced cancers. CDR3 length: 11 residues. Trimming shortened V by 5 bases and J by 8 bases, and 6 bases separated the two germline ends. The germline V gene encodes CDR1 KGHSH and CDR2 LQKENI. Repertoires were generated with immunoSEQ multiplex PCR, while TCRdb's copy carries only in-frame clones and drops some. Of around 40,000 clones listed, roughly 82% are singletons. Sample: CD4+ or CD8+ T cells sorted from blood, taken in a trial of the OX40 agonist ivuxolimab. This TCR came from an adult with an advanced solid tumor such as melanoma, head and neck, liver or kidney cancer. The V gene is TRBV18, the J gene TRBJ1-4; D is unclear. CDR3 in DNA: TGTGCCAGCTCAAAGACAGAAAAACTGTTTTTT. It codes for CASSKTEKLFF.